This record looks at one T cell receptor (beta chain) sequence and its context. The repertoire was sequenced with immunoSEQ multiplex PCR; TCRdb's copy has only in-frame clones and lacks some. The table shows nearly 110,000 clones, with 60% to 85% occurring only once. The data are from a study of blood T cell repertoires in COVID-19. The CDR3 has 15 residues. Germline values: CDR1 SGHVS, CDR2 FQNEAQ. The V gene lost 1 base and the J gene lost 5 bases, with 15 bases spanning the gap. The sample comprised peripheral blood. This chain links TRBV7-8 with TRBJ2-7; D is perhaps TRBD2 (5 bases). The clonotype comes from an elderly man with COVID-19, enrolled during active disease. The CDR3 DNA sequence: TGTGCCAGCAGCTTAGTGCCCGAGGGTTCGGACGAGCAGTACTTC. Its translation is CASSLVPEGSDEQYF.